Included here is one T cell receptor beta chain sequence, with context. This entry belongs to a study of read filtering for tumor transcriptome and immune sequencing. Background on the study: By R-ISS, stages I, II and III held about 8, 15 and 7 patients.

Molecular barcoded adaptors covering alpha/delta and beta/gamma chains were used on around 400 ng RNA. One entry per CDR3 protein results from TCRdb running MiXCR on the reads. The sample holds approximately 50,000 distinct CDR3 sequences, roughly 19% seen once. Germline CDR1 reads SGHTA; CDR2 reads FQGNSA. V shed 3 bases and J shed 7 bases, with 15 bases lying between them. CDR3 size: 15 residues. The sequence was obtained from a donor aged 40 or over with multiple myeloma. The rearrangement joins TRBV7-2 to TRBJ2-2; no firm D call. The sequencing sample was made of a population of CD138-negative cells sorted from bone marrow. CDR3 in amino acids: CASSLVGGNGGELFF. The CDR3 DNA sequence: TGTGCCAGCAGCTTGGTCGGCGGAAATGGCGGGGAGCTGTTTTTT.